Many counts were recorded for the clone carrying this TCR beta chain. The antigen remains unidentified. V lost 2 bases and J lost 0, with 10 bases in between. Germline assignment: CDR1 KGHSH and CDR2 LQKENI. CDR3 length equals 16 residues. A universal primer site and UMIs were added as TCR cDNA was made by 5'RACE template switching. TCRdb used MiXCR to reprocess the 5' RACE reads, holding one entry per CDR3 protein. The table has approximately 69,000 distinct CDR3 sequences, around 5% seen once; the top ten hold roughly 2%. This sample was included in a study of T cells after yellow fever vaccination. Study results and limitations: Reappearing after the booster were most of the clones from primary vaccination (96% CD4, around 90% CD8). FACS-sorted repertoires could harbor abundant contaminating bulk-population clonotypes. Peak timing came faster in the weaker secondary response, day 5 versus 15.

The clonotype originates from a man aged 18 to 29 who received the YFV17D yellow fever vaccine. This rearrangement joins TRBV18 to TRBJ2-2, with D tentatively TRBD1 or TRBD2 (5 bases each). The source material was CD4+ T cells sorted from PBMCs, sampled roughly 15 days after the first yellow fever vaccination. The CDR3: CASSPAGTANTGELFF. CDR3 nucleotide sequence: TGTGCCAGCTCACCAGCTGGGACCGCGAACACCGGGGAGCTGTTTTTT.